The rows below give T cell receptor beta chains drawn from one sample of a study of human T cells and chemical hapten exposure. TCRdb re-called the RACE reads through MiXCR, storing one row per CDR3 protein. Among tens of thousands of distinct CDR3 sequences, about 10% were seen once, and the ten largest hold 2% to 2.5%. The specimen was whole blood, collected in connection with sensitization to the hapten diphenylcyclopropenone (DPC). These receptors came from a middle-aged man with alopecia areata. Some clones in this sample may be carry-over from other donors' samples. Both conserved end residues are part of each CDR3. Each record gives: CDR3 DNA, CDR3 protein, V gene, J gene, clone size, D gene. A D gene is named only where the DNA matches it firmly. Clone size, where shown, is once, few, many, or a class for clones that have expanded.

CDR3 DNA: TGTGCCTGGAGTCCCGGACAGGGGAATCAGCCCCAGCATTTT
CDR3 protein: CAWSPGQGNQPQHF
V gene: TRBV30
J gene: TRBJ1-5
clone size: many
D gene: TRBD1

CDR3 DNA: TGTGCCAGCAGTTTAGACTCCGAGACCCAGTACTTC
CDR3 protein: CASSLDSETQYF
V gene: TRBV12-3/TRBV12-4
J gene: TRBJ2-5
clone size: many
D gene: -

CDR3 DNA: TGTGCCACCGCAGACAGGGAAAACTATGGCTACACCTTC
CDR3 protein: CATADRENYGYTF
V gene: TRBV10-3
J gene: TRBJ1-2
clone size: -
D gene: TRBD1

CDR3 DNA: TGTGCCAGCAGTTTACTGGGGGTTCACTACGAGCAGTACTTC
CDR3 protein: CASSLLGVHYEQYF
V gene: TRBV28
J gene: TRBJ2-7
clone size: -
D gene: -

CDR3 DNA: TGTGCCAGCAGCGCCATTCTGGACAGCAACCAGTTGGCTGAGCAGTTCTTC
CDR3 protein: CASSAILDSNQLAEQFF
V gene: TRBV9
J gene: TRBJ2-1
clone size: -
D gene: -

CDR3 DNA: TGTGCCACCGGGGGGGCGTTGAGCACAGATACGCAGTATTTT
CDR3 protein: CATGGALSTDTQYF
V gene: TRBV6-5
J gene: TRBJ2-3
clone size: -
D gene: TRBD2

CDR3 DNA: TGTGCCAGCAGCCCGCTCTGGGGGTACCAAGAGACCCAGTACTTC
CDR3 protein: CASSPLWGYQETQYF
V gene: TRBV7-2
J gene: TRBJ2-5
clone size: -
D gene: -

CDR3 DNA: TGTGCCAGCAGCCGGGACAGGGAAGATTCACCCCTCCACTTT
CDR3 protein: CASSRDREDSPLHF
V gene: TRBV7-9
J gene: TRBJ1-6
clone size: many
D gene: TRBD1

CDR3 DNA: TGTGCCAGCAAAGGGCTCTCCTATAATTCACCCCTCCACTTT
CDR3 protein: CASKGLSYNSPLHF
V gene: TRBV27
J gene: TRBJ1-6
clone size: -
D gene: -

CDR3 DNA: TGTGCCAGCAGCCCCAGATGGGGGGACGAGCAGTACTTC
CDR3 protein: CASSPRWGDEQYF
V gene: TRBV7-8
J gene: TRBJ2-7
clone size: -
D gene: -

CDR3 DNA: TGTGCCAGCAGTTCCCAGGGACCCTATAATTCACCCCTCCACTTT
CDR3 protein: CASSSQGPYNSPLHF
V gene: TRBV12-3/TRBV12-4
J gene: TRBJ1-6
clone size: few
D gene: -

CDR3 DNA: TGTGCCAGCAGCTACGGACAGGCAGCGGAGACCCAGTACTTC
CDR3 protein: CASSYGQAAETQYF
V gene: TRBV7-9
J gene: TRBJ2-5
clone size: few
D gene: TRBD1

CDR3 DNA: TGTGCCAGCAGCCCGGCCACAGATACGCAGTATTTT
CDR3 protein: CASSPATDTQYF
V gene: TRBV7-2
J gene: TRBJ2-3
clone size: few
D gene: -

CDR3 DNA: TGTGCCAGCAGCCAAGCCAGATACGAGCAGTACTTC
CDR3 protein: CASSQARYEQYF
V gene: TRBV3-1
J gene: TRBJ2-7
clone size: -
D gene: -

CDR3 DNA: TGCAGTGCTAGTTCTTCTGAGACCCAGTACTTT
CDR3 protein: CSASSSETQYF
V gene: TRBV20-1
J gene: TRBJ2-5
clone size: few
D gene: -

CDR3 DNA: TGTGCCAGCAGCCCCACGGATGGGGCCAACGTCCTGACTTTC
CDR3 protein: CASSPTDGANVLTF
V gene: TRBV11-1
J gene: TRBJ2-6
clone size: -
D gene: -

CDR3 DNA: TGTGCCAGCAGCGTAGGTAACAGCTACAATGAGCAGTTCTTC
CDR3 protein: CASSVGNSYNEQFF
V gene: TRBV9
J gene: TRBJ2-1
clone size: -
D gene: -

CDR3 DNA: TGCGCCAGCAGCCCGGACAGGGGCCTCCACGAGCAGTACTTC
CDR3 protein: CASSPDRGLHEQYF
V gene: TRBV5-1
J gene: TRBJ2-7
clone size: few
D gene: TRBD1

CDR3 DNA: TGTGCCAGCAGTACGACAGGGTGGGGTAACGAGCAGTTCTTC
CDR3 protein: CASSTTGWGNEQFF
V gene: TRBV11-3
J gene: TRBJ2-1
clone size: -
D gene: TRBD1

CDR3 DNA: TGTGCCAGCAGCTTAGCGGAGCGGGCCAAAAACATTCAGTACTTC
CDR3 protein: CASSLAERAKNIQYF
V gene: TRBV7-8
J gene: TRBJ2-4
clone size: many
D gene: -

CDR3 DNA: TGCGCCAGCAGTCCCGACAGGGGGGAATATGGCTACACCTTC
CDR3 protein: CASSPDRGEYGYTF
V gene: TRBV10-2
J gene: TRBJ1-2
clone size: many
D gene: TRBD1

CDR3 DNA: TGTGCCAGCAGCTTAGACCCCCCAGTAATGGGGGAAAACATTCAGTACTTC
CDR3 protein: CASSLDPPVMGENIQYF
V gene: TRBV7-6
J gene: TRBJ2-4
clone size: -
D gene: -

CDR3 DNA: TGCGCCAGCAGCCGTCAGCTAAGCGGGTGGACTCTAGAGACCCAGTACTTC
CDR3 protein: CASSRQLSGWTLETQYF
V gene: TRBV5-1
J gene: TRBJ2-5
clone size: many
D gene: -

CDR3 DNA: TGCAGTGCTGTAGACAGGGAGCGCAATAGCAATCAGCCCCAGCATTTT
CDR3 protein: CSAVDRERNSNQPQHF
V gene: TRBV20-1
J gene: TRBJ1-5
clone size: many
D gene: TRBD1

CDR3 DNA: TGTGCCAGCAGACCGGGTCCCTCTGGAAACACCATATATTTT
CDR3 protein: CASRPGPSGNTIYF
V gene: TRBV12-3/TRBV12-4
J gene: TRBJ1-3
clone size: -
D gene: -

CDR3 DNA: TGTGCCAGCAGCCGCCCGGACAACTCCCGCGGCTACACCTTC
CDR3 protein: CASSRPDNSRGYTF
V gene: TRBV6-5
J gene: TRBJ1-2
clone size: few
D gene: -

CDR3 DNA: TGTGCCAGCAGTAATCCGGGACAGGGCGCCGGCTATGGCTACACCTTC
CDR3 protein: CASSNPGQGAGYGYTF
V gene: TRBV4-2
J gene: TRBJ1-2
clone size: many
D gene: TRBD1

CDR3 DNA: TGTGCCAGCAGCGGTGGGACAGGGCGTCAGCCCCAGCATTTT
CDR3 protein: CASSGGTGRQPQHF
V gene: TRBV7-9
J gene: TRBJ1-5
clone size: few
D gene: TRBD1

CDR3 DNA: TGTGCCAGCACCCCGGACAGGGGAGGCGAAAAACTGTTTTTT
CDR3 protein: CASTPDRGGEKLFF
V gene: TRBV4-2
J gene: TRBJ1-4
clone size: many
D gene: TRBD1

CDR3 DNA: TGTGCCAGCAGCCAAGTAGCTGGAACTAATGAAAAACTGTTTTTT
CDR3 protein: CASSQVAGTNEKLFF
V gene: TRBV4-2
J gene: TRBJ1-4
clone size: -
D gene: -

CDR3 DNA: TGCAGTGCTCTTTACAGGGACCCTAATGAAAAACTGTTTTTT
CDR3 protein: CSALYRDPNEKLFF
V gene: TRBV20-1
J gene: TRBJ1-4
clone size: many
D gene: -

CDR3 DNA: TGTGCCAGCAGCCCGCGGGAGGGCCTAGGCAATGAGCAGTTCTTC
CDR3 protein: CASSPREGLGNEQFF
V gene: TRBV11-1
J gene: TRBJ2-1
clone size: -
D gene: TRBD2

CDR3 DNA: TGTGCCAGCAGCTTAGGTCTCCGTCAGGGAGGGCGTGGGACTGAAGCTTTCTTT
CDR3 protein: CASSLGLRQGGRGTEAFF
V gene: TRBV7-2
J gene: TRBJ1-1
clone size: many
D gene: -

CDR3 DNA: TGTGCCACCAGTGACCCCCGAGGGAGCTCCTACGAGCAGTACTTC
CDR3 protein: CATSDPRGSSYEQYF
V gene: TRBV24-1
J gene: TRBJ2-7
clone size: -
D gene: -

CDR3 DNA: TGTGCCAGCAGCTTGCCGGCGTACACTGAAGCTTTCTTT
CDR3 protein: CASSLPAYTEAFF
V gene: TRBV5-6
J gene: TRBJ1-1
clone size: -
D gene: -

CDR3 DNA: TGTGCCAGCAGTTACCGACAGAGCTTGAACACTGAAGCTTTCTTT
CDR3 protein: CASSYRQSLNTEAFF
V gene: TRBV6-5
J gene: TRBJ1-1
clone size: -
D gene: -

CDR3 DNA: TGTGCCAGCAGTTACCCACTAGCGGCCTACGAGCAGTACTTC
CDR3 protein: CASSYPLAAYEQYF
V gene: TRBV6-2/TRBV6-3
J gene: TRBJ2-7
clone size: few
D gene: TRBD2

CDR3 DNA: TGTGCCAGCAGCCTTGGACAGGGCTTTCAGCCCCAGCATTTT
CDR3 protein: CASSLGQGFQPQHF
V gene: TRBV7-2
J gene: TRBJ1-5
clone size: many
D gene: TRBD1

CDR3 DNA: TGCAGCGTTGTGCGTGGACTAGCGGGACTAGGAGAGACCCAGTACTTC
CDR3 protein: CSVVRGLAGLGETQYF
V gene: TRBV29-1
J gene: TRBJ2-5
clone size: many
D gene: TRBD2

CDR3 DNA: TGCGCCAGCAGCTCTGCGGTGTACCAAGAGACCCAGTACTTC
CDR3 protein: CASSSAVYQETQYF
V gene: TRBV5-1
J gene: TRBJ2-5
clone size: many
D gene: -

CDR3 DNA: TGTGCCAGCAGCCACCCGAGAGCCAGGGGCTACACCTTC
CDR3 protein: CASSHPRARGYTF
V gene: TRBV3-1
J gene: TRBJ1-2
clone size: -
D gene: -

CDR3 DNA: TGTGCCAGCAGTTTACGACTAGCGGGAAGCACCGGGGAGCTGTTTTTT
CDR3 protein: CASSLRLAGSTGELFF
V gene: TRBV12-3/TRBV12-4
J gene: TRBJ2-2
clone size: few
D gene: TRBD2

CDR3 DNA: TGTGCCTGGAAGGACAGGTATAGCAATCAGCCCCAGCATTTT
CDR3 protein: CAWKDRYSNQPQHF
V gene: TRBV30
J gene: TRBJ1-5
clone size: few
D gene: TRBD1

CDR3 DNA: TGTGCCAGCAGCCAAACTGGGACAGTCGGCCAGCCCCAGCATTTT
CDR3 protein: CASSQTGTVGQPQHF
V gene: TRBV28
J gene: TRBJ1-5
clone size: few
D gene: TRBD1

CDR3 DNA: TGCGCCAGCAGCCAACAGGGGGCGGAGAGGATGGAGACCCAGTACTTC
CDR3 protein: CASSQQGAERMETQYF
V gene: TRBV5-1
J gene: TRBJ2-5
clone size: many
D gene: TRBD1

CDR3 DNA: TGTGCCATCAGTGAGACTTACACAGATGCGCAGTATTTT
CDR3 protein: CAISETYTDAQYF
V gene: TRBV10-3
J gene: TRBJ2-3
clone size: -
D gene: -

CDR3 DNA: TGTGCCAGCAGTGAATACCTAACGCAGTACTTC
CDR3 protein: CASSEYLTQYF
V gene: TRBV25-1
J gene: TRBJ2-7
clone size: -
D gene: -

CDR3 DNA: TGTGCCAGCAGCGCGGAGAACTCCTACGAGCAGTACTTC
CDR3 protein: CASSAENSYEQYF
V gene: TRBV7-9
J gene: TRBJ2-7
clone size: -
D gene: -

CDR3 DNA: TGTGCCAGCAGTCGCGGGACAGGGCCCTTCGGCTACACCTTC
CDR3 protein: CASSRGTGPFGYTF
V gene: TRBV28
J gene: TRBJ1-2
clone size: few
D gene: TRBD1

CDR3 DNA: TGTGCCAGCAGCTTACGGTCTACCTACACCGGGGAGCTGTTTTTT
CDR3 protein: CASSLRSTYTGELFF
V gene: TRBV11-3
J gene: TRBJ2-2
clone size: few
D gene: -

CDR3 DNA: TGTGCCAGCAGCCAAGATAGATATGGCTACACCTTC
CDR3 protein: CASSQDRYGYTF
V gene: TRBV14
J gene: TRBJ1-2
clone size: many
D gene: -